This T cell receptor (beta chain) was sequenced during a study of blood T cell repertoires in COVID-19. TCRdb keeps only in-frame clones here, not all; method: immunoSEQ multiplex PCR. The table records about 300,000 clones, roughly 85% of them present only once. Individuals in the exposed group had encountered a COVID-19 case within 2 weeks preceding study entry. V lost 0 bases to trimming and J lost 1 base; unmatched junction nucleotides: 11. The CDR3 runs 18 residues. The V gene's germline CDR1 is GTSNPN and CDR2 SVGIG (reference sequence). The sample taken for sequencing was PBMCs or T cells enriched from blood (not recorded which). The gene calls are TRBV30 and TRBJ1-5; TRBD1 aligns across 8 bases. The TCR originated in a woman younger than 45 who had been exposed to COVID-19. The CDR3: CAWSVYRTGGISNQPQHF. CDR3 DNA sequence: TGTGCCTGGAGTGTATATCGTACAGGGGGAATAAGCAATCAGCCCCAGCATTTT.